This T cell receptor beta chain was found in a study of OX40 agonist ivuxolimab in advanced cancers. Trimming cost V 4 bases and J 0 bases, with 12 bases left between them. The V gene's germline CDR1 is SQVTM and CDR2 ANQGSEA. The CDR3 length is 15 residues. Some clones are missing from TCRdb's copy, which holds only in-frame ones; the method was immunoSEQ multiplex PCR. The repertoire has some 78,000 clones, around 90% of them found once; the top ten carry approximately 0.47%. Autoimmune disease history or systemic immunosuppression led to patient exclusion. Note on this clone: The antigen remains undetermined.

Study-level results: CD4+ and CD8+ blood T cells expanded clonally by week 6 at 0.1 to 3.0 mg/kg. In general, CD8+ T cells held more expanded clones than CD4+ did, on average.

This TCR derives from an adult with an advanced solid tumor such as melanoma, head and neck, liver or kidney cancer. J is TRBJ1-4 and V is TRBV29-1; D gene uncertain. This specimen was CD4+ or CD8+ T cells sorted from blood, taken in a trial of the OX40 agonist ivuxolimab. CDR3 sequence reads: CSVGDPLATNEKLFF. The CDR3 DNA follows: TGCAGCGTTGGAGATCCCCTTGCAACTAATGAAAAACTGTTTTTT.